The 32 T cell receptor beta chains below come from one sample, sequenced in a study of T-cell reconstitution after alpha-beta-depleted transplantation in children. The TCRbeta library incorporated unique molecular identifiers. Using its own MiXCR run on the PCR reads, TCRdb lists one record per CDR3 protein. Of 75,000 to 80,000 distinct CDR3 sequences in the sample, roughly 20% are singletons; the top ten hold about 51%. Sequencing used PBMCs, mostly from graft donor cells, obtained 360 days after TCRalphabeta/CD19-depleted stem cell transplant. These receptors all stem from a male patient between 2 and 15 years old who had a stem cell transplant for acute lymphoblastic leukemia, so the T cells may come from the graft donor.

This clonotype was seen repeatedly, ten times or more. V is TRBV6-1 and J is TRBJ1-1; the match to TRBD1 covers 7 bases. J lost 1 base, V lost 6 bases, and 5 bases had no gene match. CDR1 and CDR2 from the germline V gene are MNHNS and SASEGT. The CDR3 length is 14 residues. CDR3 sequence reads: CASSSWTGNTEAFF. The CDR3 coding sequence is TGTGCCAGCAGCTCCTGGACAGGGAACACTGAAGCTTTCTTT.

This clonotype was seen many times. CDR3 in DNA: TGCGCCAGCAGCTTTCTTGGGAGCTCCTACAATGAGCAGTTCTTC. Translation gives CASSFLGSSYNEQFF. V and J are TRBV5-1 and TRBJ2-1, with a weak D call TRBD2 (5 bases). Trimming removed 2 bases at V and 0 bases at J, with 9 bases between. This CDR3 has 15 amino acids. The germline V gene encodes CDR1 SGHRS and CDR2 YFSETQ.

This clonotype turned up a few times. The gene calls are TRBV29-1 and TRBJ1-2; no definite D call. Per germline, CDR1 SQVTM and CDR2 ANQGSEA. The V end lost 0 bases, the J end lost 8 bases, and 13 bases lay between the germline ends. The CDR3 has 13 amino acids. CDR3 in DNA: TGCAGCGTTGAAGATATCAGGCTGGGGGGCTACACCTTC. Translation gives CSVEDIRLGGYTF.

This chain connects TRBV5-5 to TRBJ2-4; D unresolved. There are 13 residues in the CDR3. Germline V gives CDR1 SGHKS, CDR2 YYEKEE (reference sequence). V was cut by 0 bases and J by 6 bases, with 7 bases left in between. This chain's CDR3 is CASSLGGTNIQYF. The CDR3 bases are TGTGCCAGCAGCTTGGGGGGTACAAACATTCAGTACTTC.

This clonotype has a handful of counts. The chain employs TRBV12-3 or TRBV12-4 and TRBJ2-2, with 11 bases matching TRBD2. This CDR3 spans 16 amino acids. The V gene end was trimmed by 4 bases and the J gene end by 7 bases; junction bases not matched to a gene: 8. CDR3 loop: CASSSTLAGVFGELFF. Written as DNA, the CDR3 is TGTGCCAGCAGTTCCACACTAGCGGGAGTGTTCGGGGAGCTGTTTTTT.

This clonotype was observed a few times. The rearrangement uses TRBV12-3 or TRBV12-4 and TRBJ2-5; D is unclear. The V and J ends lost 1 base and 2 bases respectively, with 8 bases between them. This CDR3 is 14 amino acids long. Here the CDR3 DNA reads TGTGCCAGCAGTTTAGTCCTAGGACAAGAGACCCAGTACTTC. It translates to CASSLVLGQETQYF.

This chain connects TRBV20-1 to TRBJ2-7, with 10 bases matching TRBD2. The CDR3 sequence is 15 residues long. The V gene's germline CDR1 is DFQATT and CDR2 SNEGSKA (reference sequence). Germline trimming cut 0 bases from V and 2 bases from J; bases unmatched to any gene: 4. The CDR3 loop reads CSARDPGTSAYEQYF. CDR3 in DNA: TGCAGTGCTAGAGATCCTGGGACTAGCGCCTACGAGCAGTACTTC.

The V and J genes are TRBV2 and TRBJ1-2; D uncertain. Germline CDR1 SNHLY, CDR2 FYNNEI. The CDR3 is 11 residues long. Between the trimmed V and J ends, which lost 5 bases and 8 bases, there was a span of 9 bases. The chain's CDR3 is CASSLRLGYTF. The CDR3 nucleotides read TGTGCCAGCAGTTTACGTCTAGGCTACACCTTC.

This clonotype was recorded at least ten times. The chain combines TRBV29-1 with TRBJ1-5; D may be TRBD1 (6 bases). CDR1 and CDR2 (germline): SQVTM, ANQGSEA. There are 13 residues in the CDR3. V shed 4 bases and J shed 3 bases, with 10 bases lying between them. CDR3 sequence: CSVARGNNQPQHF. The CDR3 DNA reads as TGCAGCGTTGCCAGGGGAAACAATCAGCCCCAGCATTTT.

A few counts support this clonotype. V and J are TRBV7-2 and TRBJ2-1; TRBD2 agrees at 10 bases. The CDR3 covers 13 residues. Germline-derived CDR1 and CDR2 are SGHTA and FQGNSA. Germline trimming cut 3 bases from V and 9 bases from J; bases unmatched to any gene: 2. This chain's CDR3 is CASSFSGRLEQFF. The CDR3 nucleotides are TGTGCCAGCAGCTTTAGCGGGAGGCTTGAGCAGTTCTTC.

CDR3 sequence reads: CASTQTGTEAFF. For the CDR3, the DNA is TGTGCCAGCACTCAGACAGGCACTGAAGCTTTCTTT. The chain recombines TRBV5-5 with TRBJ1-1, with D possibly TRBD1 on 6 matching bases. CDR1 SGHKS and CDR2 YYEKEE come from the germline V gene (reference sequence). The germline V and J ends were trimmed by 6 bases and 4 bases, with 10 bases remaining between them. The CDR3 is 12 amino acids. Supplemented by reference TRBV5-5 and TRBJ1-1, the full variable domain reads DAGVTQSPTHLIKTRGQQVTLRCSPISGHKSVSWYQQVLGQGPQFIFQYYEKEERGRGNFPDRFSARQFPNYSSELNVNALLLGDSALYLCASTQTGTEAFFGQGTRLTVV.

This clonotype came up a few times. J is TRBJ2-3 and V is TRBV9; tentatively, D is TRBD1 (5 bases). Germline CDR1 is SGDLS and CDR2 is YYNGEE. The germline V and J ends were trimmed by 0 bases and 6 bases, with 14 bases remaining between them. The CDR3 runs to 15 residues. As DNA, the CDR3 is TGTGCCAGCAGCGTAGAGGGGATGGGATCCGATACGCAGTATTTT. This sequence encodes CASSVEGMGSDTQYF.

This chain connects TRBV11-3 to TRBJ2-5, with 7 bases that match TRBD1. V shed 4 bases, J shed 2 bases, and the junction held 4 bases outside the gene matches. The CDR3 runs 14 residues. Germline assignment: CDR1 SGHNT and CDR2 YENEEA. The chain's CDR3 is CASSSRTGQETQYF. The CDR3 bases are TGTGCCAGCAGCTCGAGGACAGGTCAAGAGACCCAGTACTTC.

The CDR3 DNA reads as TGCAGTGCTCAGACAGGGGGCAACGAAGCTTTCTTT. Translating it yields CSAQTGGNEAFF. This sequence joins TRBV20-1 and TRBJ1-1, with 10 bases lining up with TRBD1. The CDR3 is 12 amino acids. The germline CDR1 and CDR2 sequences are DFQATT and SNEGSKA (reference sequence). Trimming took 5 bases from V and 8 from J; bases not matched to a gene: 5.

The CDR3: CSVGEYTGAYGYTF. As DNA, the CDR3 is TGCAGCGTTGGGGAATACACAGGGGCCTATGGCTACACCTTC. V gene TRBV29-1 combines with J gene TRBJ1-2; 7 bases are shared with TRBD1. With V trimmed by 4 bases and J by 4 bases, 9 bases remained unmatched. In germline, CDR1 is SQVTM, CDR2 ANQGSEA. This CDR3 has 14 amino acids.

This clonotype was found many times. V usage is TRBV5-1 and J usage is TRBJ1-2; TRBD1 is a possible D gene (6 bases). This CDR3 is 13 amino acids long. V was trimmed by 4 bases and J by 4 bases, leaving 11 bases between them. Germline V gene sequence: CDR1 SGHRS, CDR2 YFSETQ. In DNA form, the CDR3 reads TGCGCCAGCAGCCCGGACAGCCGCTATGGCTACACCTTC. Amino acid sequence: CASSPDSRYGYTF.

This clonotype has more than one count but fewer than ten. This rearrangement joins TRBV5-1 to TRBJ2-2, with TRBD1 as a possible D gene (5 bases). The CDR3 extends over 15 amino acids. The V end lost 4 bases, the J end lost 1 base, and 11 bases lay between the germline ends. Germline CDR1 reads SGHRS; CDR2 reads YFSETQ. The chain's CDR3 is CASSPQGLNTGELFF. For the CDR3, the DNA is TGCGCCAGCAGCCCCCAGGGTCTGAACACCGGGGAGCTGTTTTTT.

The chain links TRBV24-1 to TRBJ1-1, with no clear D. V lost 10 bases, J lost 1 base, and 6 bases lay in between. The CDR3 is 11 residues long. CDR1 and CDR2 from the germline V gene are KGHDR and SFDVKD. The CDR3 bases are TGTGCCACGATGGGGAACACTGAAGCTTTCTTT. Its protein is CATMGNTEAFF.

This clonotype has only a few counts. V gene TRBV20-1 combines with J gene TRBJ2-5; the match to TRBD1 covers 9 bases. Germline V gene data show CDR1 as DFQATT and CDR2 as SNEGSKA (reference sequence). V gave up 0 bases and J gave up 3 bases; unmatched junction bases: 5. There are 15 residues in the CDR3. The CDR3 DNA follows: TGCAGTGCTAGAGACCTACAGGGGGCAGAAGAGACCCAGTACTTC. This translates into CSARDLQGAEETQYF.

This clonotype was detected a few times. The J gene is TRBJ2-5, the V gene TRBV12-3 or TRBV12-4; D might be TRBD1 (6 bases). Trimming pared 6 bases from V and 5 bases from J, leaving 7 bases between. The CDR3 is 11 residues long. CDR3 amino acids: CASSDRETQYF. In nucleotides, the CDR3 is TGTGCCAGCAGCGACAGGGAGACCCAGTACTTC.

The genes are TRBV7-9 and TRBJ1-5; D is unresolved. The V end was cut by 5 bases, the J end by 4 bases, with 9 bases between. The CDR3 is 13 amino acids. Germline CDR1 and CDR2: SEHNR and FQNEAQ (reference sequence). The CDR3 DNA follows: TGTGCCAGCAGCCCTCAAGGGAATCAGCCCCAGCATTTT. Protein: CASSPQGNQPQHF.

This clonotype was picked up a small number of times. CDR3 sequence reads: CASCQALAGGAGTDTQYF. The CDR3 DNA reads as TGTGCCTCCTGCCAAGCTCTAGCGGGAGGGGCTGGCACAGATACGCAGTATTTT. This sequence joins TRBV3-1 and TRBJ2-3, with 12 bases aligning to TRBD2. Germline CDR1 and CDR2: LGHDT and YNNKEL (reference sequence). The J segment lost 1 base and the V segment lost 11 bases, leaving 16 bases of the junction unmatched. The CDR3 extends over 18 amino acids.

This rearrangement joins TRBV5-1 to TRBJ2-4; a possible D gene is TRBD2 (5 bases). In germline, CDR1 is SGHRS, CDR2 YFSETQ. This CDR3 is 14 amino acids long. V was cut by 4 bases and J by 5 bases, with 13 bases left in between. The CDR3 nucleotides are TGCGCCAGCAGCCCTGGACTTGGGGAAAACATTCAGTACTTC. It yields the protein CASSPGLGENIQYF.

This clonotype was seen a handful of times. The chain combines TRBV5-1 with TRBJ2-5, with TRBD1 identical over 7 bases. The V and J ends lost 7 bases and 4 bases, in that order; junction bases with no gene match: 7. CDR1 and CDR2 from the germline V gene are SGHRS and YFSETQ. The CDR3 loop spans 13 amino acids. The CDR3 DNA is TGCGCCAGCCGGCTGACAGGGAGAGAGACCCAGTACTTC. The encoded protein is CASRLTGRETQYF.

This clonotype was seen only a few times. This rearrangement joins TRBV5-6 to TRBJ2-7; no clear D. The CDR3 loop spans 12 amino acids. Germline V gene lookup returns CDR1 SGHDT and CDR2 YYEEEE. The V gene lost 4 bases and the J gene lost 3 bases, with 8 bases spanning the gap. CDR3: CASSLTFYEQYF. The DNA of the CDR3 is TGTGCCAGCAGCCTCACCTTCTACGAGCAGTACTTC.

The CDR3 is CASSSSFGAEQFF. As DNA, the CDR3 is TGTGCCAGCAGCTCGAGTTTTGGGGCTGAGCAGTTCTTC. The chain combines TRBV12-3 or TRBV12-4 with TRBJ2-1, with D perhaps TRBD1 (5 bases). V shed 6 bases and J shed 9 bases, with 15 bases lying between them. The CDR3 is made up of 13 amino acids.

This clonotype has a handful of counts. The chain employs TRBV10-3 and TRBJ2-5; 7 bases align to TRBD1. Germline values: CDR1 ENHRY, CDR2 SYGVKD. The CDR3 extends over 14 amino acids. V shed 6 bases and J 5 bases; nucleotides not matched to a gene: 9. CDR3 in amino acids: CAISLQGSGETQYF. The CDR3 coding sequence is TGTGCCATCAGCTTACAGGGGTCGGGCGAGACCCAGTACTTC.

This clonotype was seen a few times. The chain links TRBV5-1 to TRBJ1-6; 9 bases fit TRBD1. This CDR3 is built from 15 residues. V lost 0 bases to trimming and J lost 8 bases; unmatched junction nucleotides: 3. Germline V gene sequence: CDR1 SGHRS, CDR2 YFSETQ. CDR3 sequence reads: CASSLEGQGDSPLHF. The CDR3 bases are TGCGCCAGCAGCTTGGAGGGACAGGGTGATTCACCCCTCCACTTT.

The CDR3 loop reads CASSSRGLGSGANVLTF. The CDR3 DNA reads TGTGCCAGCAGTTCCCGGGGCCTGGGCTCTGGGGCCAACGTCCTGACTTTC. V usage is TRBV27 and J usage is TRBJ2-6; D could derive from TRBD1 or TRBD2 (5 bases each). Trimming removed 4 bases at V and 0 bases at J, with 13 bases between. Germline-derived CDR1 and CDR2 are MNHEY and SMNVEV (reference sequence). The CDR3 has 17 residues.

This chain joins TRBV5-5 and TRBJ2-7; D is uncertain. V lost 1 base to trimming and J lost 2 bases, with 10 bases between them. Germline loops: CDR1 SGHKS, CDR2 YYEKEE (reference sequence). The CDR3 contains 14 residues. CDR3 sequence: CASSLFHEPYEQYF. The CDR3 nucleotides read TGTGCCAGCAGCTTGTTTCACGAACCCTACGAGCAGTACTTC.

This clonotype showed up just a few times. The chain is built from TRBV24-1 and TRBJ1-5; D gene unclear. V was cut by 0 bases and J by 4 bases, with 0 bases left in between. This CDR3 region has 12 residues. Germline V CDR1 and CDR2: KGHDR, SFDVKD. The CDR3 loop reads CATSDLNQPQHF. CDR3 sequence (DNA): TGTGCCACCAGTGATTTGAATCAGCCCCAGCATTTT.

This clonotype was counted a few times. This chain joins TRBV10-2 and TRBJ2-7, with D perhaps TRBD1 (5 bases). Germline V CDR1 and CDR2: WSHSY, SAAADI. Trimming took off 7 bases at V and 1 base at J, with 14 bases between the two ends. The CDR3 extends over 14 amino acids. CDR3 residues: CASKRLQGSYEQYF. CDR3 nucleotides: TGCGCCAGCAAGCGCCTGCAGGGTTCCTACGAGCAGTACTTC.